A selection of T cell receptor beta chains follows, all from one sample in a study of vaccination effects on CD4 cells after COVID-19. The antigens for these receptors are not known. The repertoire was sequenced with immunoSEQ multiplex PCR; TCRdb's copy has only in-frame clones and lacks some. The sample holds some 74,000 clones, approximately 81% seen once. The sample here was CD4+ T cells from PBMCs cultured with HCoV-229E spike peptides, taken after COVID-19 vaccination. The receptors were gathered from a human donor who received a COVID-19 vaccine. The conserved cysteine and the conserved F or W are not part of the CDR3 here. The D gene is left open where the match is weak.

ASSRPLTGANTEAF,TRBJ1-1,14,TRBV18,TRBD1
ASSIRPGELF,TRBJ2-2,10,TRBV19,-
ASSHPTGGMNTGELF,TRBJ2-2,15,TRBV4-1,TRBD1
ASSLAGLFNEKLF,TRBJ1-4,13,TRBV5-1,-
ASSSSWTGGNEQF,TRBJ2-1,13,TRBV6-6,TRBD1
ASSEFLANAGYT,TRBJ1-2,12,TRBV6-1,-
ASSPSQLNEKLF,TRBJ1-4,12,TRBV18,-
ASSSWDVLNYGYT,TRBJ1-2,13,TRBV28,-
ASSLRAVPSSGNTIY,TRBJ1-3,15,TRBV7-8,-
ATDRFANTGELF,TRBJ2-2,12,TRBV7-9,-
ASSLAGQGAF,TRBJ1-1,10,TRBV7-9,TRBD1
ASSSLGGGNSPLH,TRBJ1-6,13,TRBV27,-
ASSRFGAAGD,TRBJ2-5,10,TRBV7-2,-
ASRSPSGTHNTGELF,TRBJ2-2,15,TRBV19,-
ASSPQGGHQNQPQH,TRBJ1-5,14,TRBV18,-
AIFSRRGETGELF,TRBJ2-2,13,TRBV10-3,-
ASSLDREDPYGYT,TRBJ1-2,13,TRBV19,TRBD1
ASSPFDRSEPQH,TRBJ1-5,12,TRBV18,-
ASSLGQGASNYGYT,TRBJ1-2,14,TRBV27,TRBD1
ASSQDGARITEAF,TRBJ1-1,13,TRBV3-1/TRBV3-2,-
ASRRTGADTQY,TRBJ2-3,11,TRBV10-1,TRBD1
ASSLRRGLQETQY,TRBJ2-5,13,TRBV5-1,-
ASSLWGQGVGDTQY,TRBJ2-3,14,TRBV7-3,TRBD1
ASSLRTLLNTEAF,TRBJ1-1,13,TRBV18,-
ASRKQGYSNQPQH,TRBJ1-5,13,TRBV6-5,-
ASSLDTSPGKLF,TRBJ1-4,12,TRBV6-2/TRBV6-3,-
ASSLERDFYGTDTQY,TRBJ2-3,15,TRBV27,-
ASSQEGGQPQH,TRBJ1-5,11,TRBV4-3,-
SVQRVGGPCA,TRBJ1-2,10,TRBV29-1,-
ASSPAWGVRELF,TRBJ2-2,12,TRBV6-5,-
ASSLPHTYNEQF,TRBJ2-1,12,TRBV28,-
ASSEQGSYTEAF,TRBJ1-1,12,TRBV7-2,-
ASSLQGAGYTEAF,TRBJ1-1,13,TRBV2,TRBD1
ASSTWDQPLAKNIQY,TRBJ2-4,15,TRBV21-1,-
ASSMGFQETQY,TRBJ2-5,11,TRBV19,-
ASRPGTVNSPLH,TRBJ1-6,12,TRBV5-1,TRBD1
ASSPEGAGELF,TRBJ2-2,11,TRBV2,-
ASQVGGANTEAF,TRBJ1-1,12,TRBV7-2,-
ASSQGAYTIY,TRBJ1-3,10,TRBV3-1/TRBV3-2,-
ASSLGRTTTDTQY,TRBJ2-3,13,TRBV7-9,-
ASSLTGGSQPQH,TRBJ1-5,12,TRBV19,TRBD1
ASSKAGNTIY,TRBJ1-3,10,TRBV19,-
SARTGFTLH,TRBJ1-6,9,TRBV20-1,TRBD1
ASKQGALRGYT,TRBJ1-2,11,TRBV12-3/TRBV12-4,TRBD1
ASSLDRVAETQY,TRBJ2-5,12,TRBV7-2,TRBD1
ASSKGGHMELF,TRBJ2-2,11,TRBV5-6,-
AGAHRAQDGYT,TRBJ1-2,11,TRBV30,-
ASSQDGTVQTYGYT,TRBJ1-2,14,TRBV3-1/TRBV3-2,TRBD1
SVEGGDHYGYT,TRBJ1-2,11,TRBV29-1,-
ASSLEGTGNTIY,TRBJ1-3,12,TRBV5-1,-
ASSPKLENNEQF,TRBJ2-1,12,TRBV5-4,-
ASRRDSASTDTQY,TRBJ2-3,13,TRBV5-1,-
ASSLAGRANTEAF,TRBJ1-1,13,TRBV7-9,-